This is a list of T cell receptor beta chains from one sample in a study of a mutant IDH1 vaccine in newly diagnosed glioma. No cognate antigen is known for these TCRs. Clones were read by immunoSEQ multiplex PCR, and TCRdb kept only the in-frame ones, dropping some. The table has over 40,000 clones, 81% seen once. This sample comprised PBMCs, obtained from a glioma patient whose treatment included an IDH1 peptide vaccine. The receptors here all came from a woman in her 40s with glioma. Some clones in this sample may be carry-over from other donors' samples. Each CDR3 is given with its conserved first and last residue. D genes are given only for firm matches. Only part of the rows carry a size: once, few, many, or a class if the clone is expanded.

V gene: TRBV29-1; J gene: TRBJ1-1; clone size: NA; D gene: NA; CDR3 DNA: TGCAGCGTTGAAGTTAGGTTAGGAAACACTGAAGCTTTCTTT; CDR3 protein: CSVEVRLGNTEAFF
V gene: TRBV4-1; J gene: TRBJ2-7; clone size: NA; D gene: TRBD2; CDR3 DNA: TGCGCCAGCAGACGCTGGACTAGCGGGAGTAACGAGCAGTACTTC; CDR3 protein: CASRRWTSGSNEQYF
V gene: TRBV28; J gene: TRBJ1-4; clone size: NA; D gene: NA; CDR3 DNA: TGTGCCAGCAGTGTTATCGGTCAGGGTTCTGAAAAACTGTTTTTT; CDR3 protein: CASSVIGQGSEKLFF
V gene: TRBV28; J gene: TRBJ1-1; clone size: NA; D gene: NA; CDR3 DNA: TGTGCCAGCAGTCCCCGGACAAGCCTGGCTTTCTTT; CDR3 protein: CASSPRTSLAFF
V gene: TRBV2; J gene: TRBJ1-1; clone size: NA; D gene: TRBD1; CDR3 DNA: TGTGCCAGCAGGGAAAGACAGGGGGCTGCTGAAGCTTTCTTT; CDR3 protein: CASRERQGAAEAFF
V gene: TRBV19; J gene: TRBJ1-1; clone size: once; D gene: NA; CDR3 DNA: TGTGCCAGTAGTGTCGGACAGATCCCTGAAGCTTTCTTT; CDR3 protein: CASSVGQIPEAFF
V gene: TRBV19; J gene: TRBJ1-3; clone size: NA; D gene: NA; CDR3 DNA: TGTGCCACCACTGGAAACACCATATATTTT; CDR3 protein: CATTGNTIYF
V gene: TRBV15; J gene: TRBJ2-7; clone size: NA; D gene: NA; CDR3 DNA: TGTGCCACCAGTACGGCCAGGGCCCACGAGCAGTACTTC; CDR3 protein: CATSTARAHEQYF
V gene: TRBV6-5; J gene: TRBJ1-1; clone size: NA; D gene: NA; CDR3 DNA: TGTGCCAGCAGCCGAGACAGGAAGAACACTGAAGCTTTCTTT; CDR3 protein: CASSRDRKNTEAFF
V gene: TRBV7-3; J gene: TRBJ1-2; clone size: NA; D gene: NA; CDR3 DNA: TGTGCCAGCAGCCCCAATGAGGGGGCTAACTATGGCTACACCTTC; CDR3 protein: CASSPNEGANYGYTF
V gene: TRBV5-1; J gene: TRBJ2-5; clone size: once; D gene: TRBD1; CDR3 DNA: TGCGCCAGCAGCTCTACAGGGGGCCGTGAGACCCAGTACTTC; CDR3 protein: CASSSTGGRETQYF
V gene: TRBV2; J gene: TRBJ2-1; clone size: NA; D gene: TRBD2; CDR3 DNA: TGTGCCAGCAGTGATTGGGCTAGCGGGAGACAGGTTGAGCAGTTCTTC; CDR3 protein: CASSDWASGRQVEQFF
V gene: TRBV7-2; J gene: TRBJ2-4; clone size: NA; D gene: NA; CDR3 DNA: TGTGCCAGCAGCTTAGATCCCGGAGCCAAAAACATTCAGTACTTC; CDR3 protein: CASSLDPGAKNIQYF
V gene: TRBV7-3; J gene: TRBJ1-2; clone size: NA; D gene: NA; CDR3 DNA: TGTGCCAGCAGCTTAGATGGAAACTATGGCTACACCTTC; CDR3 protein: CASSLDGNYGYTF
V gene: TRBV28; J gene: TRBJ2-7; clone size: NA; D gene: NA; CDR3 DNA: TGTGCCACCAGGGGTTCTCCCTACGAGCAGTACTTC; CDR3 protein: CATRGSPYEQYF
V gene: TRBV25-1; J gene: TRBJ1-4; clone size: NA; D gene: NA; CDR3 DNA: TGTGCCAGCAGTGAATATCGGGGAGCGATTGAAAAACTGTTTTTT; CDR3 protein: CASSEYRGAIEKLFF
V gene: TRBV11-2; J gene: TRBJ1-1; clone size: NA; D gene: TRBD1; CDR3 DNA: TGTGCCAGCAGGAAATTACAGGGGGCGAGCACTGAAGCTTTCTTT; CDR3 protein: CASRKLQGASTEAFF
V gene: TRBV4-2; J gene: TRBJ2-2; clone size: NA; D gene: TRBD2; CDR3 DNA: TGTGCCAGCAGCCAAGATCGGGCCAGCGGGAGTGTCGCCGGGGAGCTGTTTTTT; CDR3 protein: CASSQDRASGSVAGELFF
V gene: TRBV18; J gene: TRBJ2-2; clone size: NA; D gene: NA; CDR3 DNA: TGTGCCAGCTCACCGTGGGGGCGGAACACCGGGGAGCTGTTTTTT; CDR3 protein: CASSPWGRNTGELFF
V gene: TRBV4-2; J gene: TRBJ1-3; clone size: NA; D gene: NA; CDR3 DNA: TGTGCCAGCAGCCAGGAGGGGCTGAAGGGAAACACCATATATTTT; CDR3 protein: CASSQEGLKGNTIYF
V gene: TRBV5-4; J gene: TRBJ2-3; clone size: NA; D gene: NA; CDR3 DNA: TGTGCCAGCAGCTTAGGACGGACCACAGATACGCAGTATTTT; CDR3 protein: CASSLGRTTDTQYF
V gene: TRBV5-1; J gene: TRBJ2-3; clone size: NA; D gene: NA; CDR3 DNA: TGCGCCAGCAGCTCATTAATGAGCACAGATACGCAGTATTTT; CDR3 protein: CASSSLMSTDTQYF
V gene: TRBV18; J gene: TRBJ2-1; clone size: NA; D gene: NA; CDR3 DNA: TGTGCCAGCTTGGACGGGACCTACAATGAGCAGTTCTTC; CDR3 protein: CASLDGTYNEQFF
V gene: TRBV7-6; J gene: TRBJ2-5; clone size: NA; D gene: NA; CDR3 DNA: TGTGCCAGCAGCTTAGAAAGGATAGAGACCCAGTACTTC; CDR3 protein: CASSLERIETQYF
V gene: TRBV6-4; J gene: TRBJ2-1; clone size: NA; D gene: NA; CDR3 DNA: TGTGCCAGCAGTGAGGTTAGCGCCACCGGAGAACAGTTCTTC; CDR3 protein: CASSEVSATGEQFF
V gene: TRBV25-1; J gene: TRBJ2-3; clone size: NA; D gene: NA; CDR3 DNA: TGTGCCAGCAGTGATACAGATACGCAGTATTTT; CDR3 protein: CASSDTDTQYF
V gene: TRBV27; J gene: TRBJ1-2; clone size: NA; D gene: NA; CDR3 DNA: TGTGCCAGCAGTCCGAGTCTCAGCAGATATGGCTACACCTTC; CDR3 protein: CASSPSLSRYGYTF
V gene: TRBV25-1; J gene: TRBJ2-3; clone size: NA; D gene: NA; CDR3 DNA: TGTGCCAGCAGTGAGTACAGCACAGATACGCAGTATTTT; CDR3 protein: CASSEYSTDTQYF
V gene: TRBV7-2; J gene: TRBJ1-6; clone size: NA; D gene: NA; CDR3 DNA: TGTGCCAGCAGCGCTCGTGGGAGAAAGGTAAGGAATTCACCCCTCCACTTT; CDR3 protein: CASSARGRKVRNSPLHF
V gene: TRBV19; J gene: TRBJ1-5; clone size: NA; D gene: NA; CDR3 DNA: TGTGCCAGCGAGGAGTGGGCCACTAATCAGCCCCAGCATTTT; CDR3 protein: CASEEWATNQPQHF
V gene: TRBV13; J gene: TRBJ1-4; clone size: NA; D gene: NA; CDR3 DNA: TGTGCCAGCAGCTTGGAGGGGGAGGGTGAAAAACTGTTTTTT; CDR3 protein: CASSLEGEGEKLFF
V gene: TRBV27; J gene: TRBJ2-1; clone size: NA; D gene: TRBD2; CDR3 DNA: TGTGCCAGCAGTTTACATGGTAGCGGGGGCCCATACAATGAGCAGTTCTTC; CDR3 protein: CASSLHGSGGPYNEQFF
V gene: TRBV28; J gene: TRBJ2-2; clone size: NA; D gene: TRBD2; CDR3 DNA: TGTGCCAGCAGTTTATGGACTAGCCCCGGGGAGCTGTTTTTT; CDR3 protein: CASSLWTSPGELFF
V gene: TRBV7-9; J gene: TRBJ1-5; clone size: medium-sized; D gene: NA; CDR3 DNA: TGTGCCACCTCATCAGGGCGAAATCAGCCCCAGCATTTT; CDR3 protein: CATSSGRNQPQHF
V gene: TRBV27; J gene: TRBJ1-2; clone size: NA; D gene: NA; CDR3 DNA: TGTGCCAGCAGTTTAACCCCCCGCACCACAGTTTACTATGGCTACACCTTC; CDR3 protein: CASSLTPRTTVYYGYTF
V gene: TRBV12-5; J gene: TRBJ2-7; clone size: once; D gene: TRBD1; CDR3 DNA: TGTGCTAGTGGTCGGGACAGAGGCTACGAGCAGTACTTC; CDR3 protein: CASGRDRGYEQYF
V gene: TRBV6-5; J gene: TRBJ1-2; clone size: NA; D gene: NA; CDR3 DNA: TGTGCCAGCAGTTCAGCGGGACACCTGAACTATGGCTACACCTTC; CDR3 protein: CASSSAGHLNYGYTF
V gene: TRBV11-2; J gene: TRBJ1-2; clone size: NA; D gene: NA; CDR3 DNA: TGTGCCAGCAGCTTAGATGGGAACTATGGCTACACCTTC; CDR3 protein: CASSLDGNYGYTF
V gene: TRBV28; J gene: TRBJ2-7; clone size: NA; D gene: NA; CDR3 DNA: TGTGCCAGCAGTTTACAGGGAAAACCCTACGAGCAGTACTTC; CDR3 protein: CASSLQGKPYEQYF
V gene: TRBV25-1; J gene: TRBJ2-1; clone size: NA; D gene: NA; CDR3 DNA: TGTGCCAGCAGACCCCCGGCCTCCTACAATGAGCAGTTCTTC; CDR3 protein: CASRPPASYNEQFF
V gene: TRBV19; J gene: TRBJ1-6; clone size: NA; D gene: NA; CDR3 DNA: TGTGCCAGTAAGGACACGACAAATTCACCCCTCCACTTT; CDR3 protein: CASKDTTNSPLHF
V gene: TRBV5-1; J gene: TRBJ2-7; clone size: NA; D gene: NA; CDR3 DNA: TGCGCCAGCAGCTTGACGGGCCCCTACGAGCAGTACTTC; CDR3 protein: CASSLTGPYEQYF
V gene: TRBV7-3; J gene: TRBJ2-3; clone size: NA; D gene: TRBD2; CDR3 DNA: TGTGCCAGCAGCTTAGGCGGGGGAGACACAGATACGCAGTATTTT; CDR3 protein: CASSLGGGDTDTQYF
V gene: TRBV7-8; J gene: TRBJ2-1; clone size: NA; D gene: TRBD2; CDR3 DNA: TGTGCCAGCAGCTTAGCGGGAGGGCCGGTCCCCAATGAGCAGTTCTTC; CDR3 protein: CASSLAGGPVPNEQFF
V gene: TRBV5-5; J gene: TRBJ1-1; clone size: NA; D gene: NA; CDR3 DNA: TGTGCCAGCAGCCTTACAGGAGAAGCTTTCTTT; CDR3 protein: CASSLTGEAFF
V gene: TRBV9; J gene: TRBJ2-7; clone size: once; D gene: TRBD2; CDR3 DNA: TGTGCCAGCAGCTTGCGACTAGCGGGGAGCTACGAGCAGTACTTC; CDR3 protein: CASSLRLAGSYEQYF
V gene: TRBV5-5; J gene: TRBJ2-2; clone size: NA; D gene: NA; CDR3 DNA: TGTGCCAGCAGCTTTCGTAACAGCGCGAACACCGGGGAGCTGTTTTTT; CDR3 protein: CASSFRNSANTGELFF
V gene: TRBV7-3; J gene: TRBJ2-6; clone size: NA; D gene: NA; CDR3 DNA: TGTGCCAGCAGCCAATTCTCCTCGGGGTTTGGGGCCAACGTCCTGACTTTC; CDR3 protein: CASSQFSSGFGANVLTF
V gene: TRBV2; J gene: TRBJ1-6; clone size: NA; D gene: NA; CDR3 DNA: TGTGCCAGCAGTGCGATCAGAGAAAATAATTCACCCCTCCACTTT; CDR3 protein: CASSAIRENNSPLHF
V gene: TRBV4-3; J gene: TRBJ1-4; clone size: few; D gene: TRBD1; CDR3 DNA: TGCGCCAGCAGCCAAGTCGGGCAGGGGGACGAAAAACTGTTTTTT; CDR3 protein: CASSQVGQGDEKLFF
V gene: TRBV2; J gene: TRBJ2-7; clone size: NA; D gene: NA; CDR3 DNA: TGTGCCAGCACCCTCCCGGGCTACGAGCAGTACTTC; CDR3 protein: CASTLPGYEQYF
V gene: TRBV5-4; J gene: TRBJ1-3; clone size: NA; D gene: NA; CDR3 DNA: TGTGCCAGCAGCTGGAGAGGATCTGGAAACACCATATATTTT; CDR3 protein: CASSWRGSGNTIYF
V gene: TRBV29-1; J gene: TRBJ2-2; clone size: few; D gene: NA; CDR3 DNA: TGCAGCGTTGGGCCGGCGGGGACCAACACCGGGGAGCTGTTTTTT; CDR3 protein: CSVGPAGTNTGELFF
V gene: TRBV18; J gene: TRBJ2-3; clone size: NA; D gene: TRBD2; CDR3 DNA: TGTGCCAGCTCACCACCGGGACTAGCGGGGGGTACGCAGTATTTT; CDR3 protein: CASSPPGLAGGTQYF